This T cell receptor (beta chain) was sequenced for a study of cytomegalovirus exposure and HLA in healthy donors (dated 2017 in TCRdb). For context, the study as a whole: According to an earlier analysis of several hundred of the donors, some 170 million T cells yielded some 120 million unique TCR beta sequences and approximately 300 Gb of sequence data. About 280 gigabases of sequencing data and around 88 million unique TCR sequences made up an early release that covered several hundred HLA-typed donors. Of the 350 to 400 genotyped donors, roughly 85% fell in the genetic ancestry cluster associated with self-reported Caucasian donors. The aim of the study was to test whether cataloging public T cell receptors could identify signatures of past pathogen exposure. The T cell repertoires of 670 or so subjects were profiled by immunosequencing and related to cytomegalovirus serostatus. A separate validation cohort of some 130 different subjects was used in addition to the 666-subject first cohort. High-throughput TCR immunosequencing, statistical association of individual TCRs with disease status, and machine learning were combined to predict cytomegalovirus infection status. A later analysis re-examined previously published TCR beta repertoires from roughly 650 donors and added high-resolution HLA genotyping to investigate patterns of TCR occurrence. Rather than using new phenotypic data, the later analysis identified candidate immune exposures from TCR beta sequences and from how often those sequences occurred across donors. In an earlier analysis of 500 to 650 of the donors, high-throughput TCR beta sequencing was used to judge whether each TCR beta V gene segment behaved as functional or pseudogenic. Alongside the repertoire data, information on donor age, sex, ethnicity and CMV serostatus was compiled. A later genetic analysis used genome-wide SNP genotypes for about three fifths of the roughly 700 donors, treating that subset as a discovery cohort. All discovery cohort repertoires had been generated using a single sequencing platform. Class I and class II HLA loci were covered by the typing at four-digit resolution. The number of donors typed differed by locus, with about 629-630 for A, B, C, DRB1 and DQB1, 522 for DQA1, approximately 580 for DPA1, and some 440 for DPB1. Because of strong linkage in the cohort, four to six DR-DQ haplotypes were treated as single units for association and clustering. Among around 400 genotyped donors of the cohort, an average of about 220,000 unique TCR beta nucleotide sequences was sequenced per donor, of which 15% to 20% were non-productive.

In total, over 600 healthy bone marrow donors made up the cohort. All cohort members were sampled while nominally healthy, although unrecorded immune exposures were likely present. The donor tested CMV seronegative, placing the donor among the 352 seronegative members of the cohort. A peripheral blood sample was collected from each donor, and TCR beta sequencing was performed on peripheral blood mononuclear cells. The Qiagen DNeasy Blood Extraction Kit was used to extract genomic DNA from the blood cell samples. This clone has only one observation. What antigen it recognizes has not been identified. No much larger clonotype is one base removed from it; base qualities were not supplied. What the authors observed across the whole study: A later analysis found that TCR association rates varied across HLA loci, with DRB1 alleles showing the most associated TCRs and HLA-C alleles the fewest. A later analysis found that most CMV-associated TCR beta chains appeared HLA-restricted, with HLA associations seemingly driven largely by CMV exposure. Cytomegalovirus status was reported to be diagnosed by the classifier with high specificity and sensitivity in both the original and validation cohorts. Broadly in line with IMGT annotations, most TCR beta V segments showed up in productive rearrangements about 90% or about 30% of the time in an earlier analysis of some 590 of the donors. When HLA alleles, especially DR and DQ, strongly co-occurred, TCR associations were difficult to assign to individual alleles. In a later analysis, HLA-associated TCR beta chains were found to be more clonally expanded and to have lower generation probabilities than equally common non-associated chains. Because counts were too low, more than 15 rarely observed V segments, including chromosome 9 orphons, were left out of the earlier analysis of 587 of the donors. Most TCR sequences were observed very rarely across donors, whereas some public TCRs were present in many individuals. In the study, approximately 150 TCR beta chains were listed as associated with cytomegalovirus. Correlated functional status among segregating V segments might reflect linkage disequilibrium, but an unknown experimental factor could not be ruled out. The presence/absence analyses assumed that sequencing depth was roughly uniform across donors, and that assumption may not be true. In a later genetic analysis, fewer N-insertions in productive TCRs were reported among donors in an Asian-associated ancestry cluster than the approximately 710-donor mean. CMV serostatus was the only immune exposure information available for the cohort. A further reported finding was that TCR beta sequences accurately predicted the HLA-A and HLA-B alleles for most subjects in the first cohort. Three of the identified cytomegalovirus-associated TCR beta chains were confirmed in vitro to be specific for cytomegalovirus antigens. Specific HLA alleles were associated with around 18,000 TCR beta sequences at a false discovery rate of 0.05 in a later analysis. It was suggested by the authors that the approach could potentially be generalized to other disease states and immunological phenotypes. An association between a missense DCLRE1C variant and V-gene and J-gene trimming of TCR beta chains was found in a later genetic analysis and replicated in an independent cohort. The 87-base-pair reads could not distinguish some IMGT-functional V segments, including TRBV6-2 and TRBV6-3, so those segments were excluded. Several of the top co-occurrence clusters appeared to be linked to parvovirus B19, influenza, CMV and Epstein-Barr virus, according to a later analysis. Because HLA typing was unavailable for some donors at each locus, only the typed subset was used in association tests. A group of highly shared sequence variants was considered likely to be a technical artifact of the sequencing pipeline. Only TCR beta chains were sequenced in this cohort, and the absence of alpha or paired-chain data limited detectable features.

Library prep was done by the immunoSEQ multiplex PCR assay. For the multiplex PCR, a mixture combining 60 forward primers for TCR Vbeta segments and 13 reverse primers for TCR Jbeta segments was used. The CDR3 region of rearranged TCR beta genes was amplified from genomic DNA with a multiplex PCR assay. Amplified TCR beta libraries were sequenced as 87-base-pair reads on the Illumina HiSeq System. On the study's bioinformatics: In a later analysis, 80 million or so unique TCR beta chains were counted across the 650 to 700 repertoires, and roughly 9.9 million of these chains were shared by at least two donors. Raw reads were error-corrected and collapsed into unique sequences by a nearest-neighbor algorithm in which closely related sequences were merged to remove PCR and sequencing errors. Alignment of CDR3 sequences to IMGT reference sequences was used to assign V, D and J gene segments. For a sequence to be retained, a match of at least six nucleotides was required to both a V gene segment and a J gene segment. A rearrangement was called productive if the CDR3 had no stop codons and remained in frame with V and J, and every other rearrangement was called non-productive. Following IMGT convention, CDR3 was defined as the stretch from the second conserved V-encoded cysteine up to the conserved J-encoded phenylalanine. The earlier analysis of some 580 of the donors excluded any sequence lacking an unambiguous match to a single V gene segment. An earlier analysis of 587 of the donors classified V segments as functional when productive rearrangements were above 56.7% and as segregating when the standard deviation between donors was above 5%. A statistical classification framework was built for diagnosing cytomegalovirus status from the catalog of TCR beta chain sequences. A later analysis assigned V and J genes by comparing TCR nucleotide sequences with IMGT/GENE-DB human TR gene sequences. In a later analysis, CDR3 sequences and most-parsimonious VDJ recombination scenarios were assigned using the TCRdist pipeline. A later analysis defined each TCR beta chain by its CDR3 amino acid sequence plus V-gene family, and excluded reads lacking a unique V-gene family. A later analysis removed roughly 590 highly shared, low-generation-probability nucleotide sequences to deal with suspected cross-contamination and a sequencing artifact. In a later analysis, a clonal expansion index was calculated for each public chain from normalized within-repertoire ranks of inferred template counts. A later analysis computed generation probabilities with a VDJ recombination model fitted to out-of-frame rearrangements, and checked the results against IGoR. A later analysis scored TCR-TCR, TCR-HLA and TCR-CMV co-occurrence with hypergeometric tests, applying a repertoire-size bias correction to TCR pairs. In a later analysis, false discovery rates were estimated by permuting HLA or CMV assignments 20 times. In a later analysis, co-occurring TCRs were grouped using DBSCAN, and TCRdist sequence similarity was added for clustering within HLA-allele-positive subsets. For co-occurrence clustering, repertoires with fewer than 30,000 or more than 120,000 public chains were excluded, along with four or five repertoires with anomalous nucleotide sharing. Sourced from immuneACCESS, this table was stored by TCRdb with only in-frame sequences that have V and J called. A share of the clones is absent; for the studies checked, an unresolved V gene accounts for under half, and the remainder has no known explanation. V, J and clone size are those of that table, while D and trimming were read from the DNA. Present in this sample are more than 85,000 clones, over 70% of which were seen just once. The ten biggest clones cover approximately 1.2% of the sample.

Its CDR3 holds 12 amino acids, cysteine through phenylalanine. Of all the DNA, just the CDR3 is kept, 36 bases in frame from base 1. The V end loses 6 bases and the J end loses 8 bases, and a stretch of 10 bases separates them. Taken from the germline V gene, the CDR1 and CDR2 loops are MGHRA and YSYEKL. The sequence came from a man aged 35-49 years in good health and CMV-seronegative. Sequencing was done on a sample of PBMCs. The chain is made from TRBV4-1 and TRBJ2-2; the D gene is not confidently resolved. The CDR3 in this case is CASSPSRGELFF. The sequenced DNA is TGCGCCAGCAGTCCGTCCCGGGGGGAGCTGTTTTTT.